This T cell receptor (beta chain) was documented in a study of early stage breast cancer tumors. A few counts support this clone. The data were produced by immunoSEQ multiplex PCR, yet TCRdb's version contains in-frame clones alone and is incomplete. The sample contains 5,900 or so clones, about two thirds of which appear only once. The V gene's germline CDR1 is MNHEY and CDR2 SVGAGI. This CDR3 comprises 15 residues. V lost 6 bases and J lost 4; bases outside the gene matches: 11. The sequence was obtained from a person aged 60 to 70 with breast cancer. The J gene is TRBJ1-2, the V gene TRBV6-5; TRBD1 matches at 7 bases. The specimen was breast tumor tissue. The CDR3, as DNA: TGTGCCAGCAGAGAACAGGGGCGTTTGGCCTATGGCTACACCTTC. Its translation is CASREQGRLAYGYTF.